The 16 T cell receptor beta chains given below trace back to one sample, sequenced in a study of OX40 agonist ivuxolimab in advanced cancers. Data came from immunoSEQ multiplex PCR; TCRdb stores just in-frame clones and leaves some out. The profile shows roughly 97,000 clones, roughly 89% of them singletons. This specimen consisted of CD4+ or CD8+ T cells sorted from blood, obtained in a trial of the OX40 agonist ivuxolimab. Source of these receptors: an adult with an advanced solid tumor such as melanoma, head and neck, liver or kidney cancer.

The chain recombines TRBV6-5 with TRBJ2-7; TRBD2 is a possible D gene (6 bases). In germline, CDR1 is MNHEY, CDR2 SVGAGI. This CDR3 spans 11 amino acids. CDR3 in amino acids: CAGGSTYEQYF. For the CDR3, the DNA is TGTGCGGGAGGATCCACCTACGAGCAGTACTTC.

CDR3 DNA: TGTGCCAGCAGCACGACAGGAACCGCCAATCAGCCCCAGCATTTT. As protein: CASSTTGTANQPQHF. The V gene is TRBV7-9, the J gene TRBJ1-5, with D perhaps TRBD1 (6 bases). V shed 5 bases and J shed 3 bases, with 14 bases lying between them. Germline-derived CDR1 and CDR2 are SEHNR and FQNEAQ (reference sequence). The CDR3 sequence is 15 residues long.

The chain employs TRBV5-1 and TRBJ2-1; D unclear. CDR3 size: 14 residues. The V gene's germline CDR1 is SGHRS and CDR2 YFSETQ. V gave up 0 bases and J gave up 0 bases, with 4 bases separating them. CDR3 sequence reads: CASSLGSSYNEQFF. CDR3 nucleotides: TGCGCCAGCAGCTTGGGGAGCTCCTACAATGAGCAGTTCTTC.

The rearrangement joins TRBV19 to TRBJ1-1; 7 nucleotides align to TRBD1. Germline CDR1 and CDR2: LNHDA and SQIVND (reference sequence). The CDR3 length is 14 residues. V trimming: 6 bases; J trimming: 3 bases; junction bases outside the gene matches: 7. The CDR3 DNA reads as TGTGCCAGTAGCTTCCAGGGGGGCGACACTGAAGCTTTCTTT. This encodes CASSFQGGDTEAFF.

This clone was seen more than once but under ten times. The same CDR3 is also encoded by other DNA sequences in this sample. The chain employs TRBV30 and TRBJ1-2; D is ambiguous. Germline V gene lookup returns CDR1 GTSNPN and CDR2 SVGIG (reference sequence). V was cut by 5 bases and J by 8 bases, with 9 bases left in between. The CDR3 is made up of 10 amino acids. CDR3 DNA sequence: TGTGCCTGGGGGGAACGAGGCTACACCTTC. Protein sequence: CAWGERGYTF. The variable domain in full, completed from reference TRBV30 and TRBJ1-2, reads SQTIHQWPATLVQPVGSPLSLECTVEGTSNPNLYWYRQAAGRGLQLLFYSVGIGQISSEVPQNLSASRPQDRQFILSSKKLLLSDSGFYLCAWGERGYTFGSGTRLTVV.

The genes are TRBV13 and TRBJ1-2; TRBD1 aligns across 10 bases. CDR1 and CDR2 (germline): PRHDT, FYEKMQ (reference sequence). J was trimmed by 4 bases and V by 0 bases; bases with no gene match: 11. The CDR3 covers 18 residues. The DNA of the CDR3 is TGTGCCAGCAGCTTAGGTTTCGACAGGGGGCAGAGCCCCTATGGCTACACCTTC. This translates into CASSLGFDRGQSPYGYTF.

The chain employs TRBV2 and TRBJ1-2; no reliable D call. CDR1 is SNHLY and CDR2 is FYNNEI in the germline V gene. The CDR3 extends over 13 amino acids. Between the trimmed V and J ends, which lost 11 bases and 8 bases, there was a span of 21 bases. CDR3 DNA sequence: TGTGCCTCAAAAGGTCTTTCGAGGGAGGGCTACACCTTC. This codes for CASKGLSREGYTF. Complete variable domain (other parts from reference TRBV2 and TRBJ1-2): EPEVTQTPSHQVTQMGQEVILRCVPISNHLYFYWYRQILGQKVEFLVSFYNNEISEKSEIFDDQFSVERPDGSNFTLKIRSTKLEDSAMYFCASKGLSREGYTFGSGTRLTVV.

CDR3 region: CASSIVGGWETQYF. The CDR3 coding sequence is TGTGCCAGTAGTATAGTCGGAGGGTGGGAGACCCAGTACTTC. The chain employs TRBV19 and TRBJ2-5; D is perhaps TRBD2 (6 bases). With 1 base removed from V and 5 bases from J, the gap between germline ends came to 11 bases. Germline CDR1 reads LNHDA; CDR2 reads SQIVND (reference sequence). This CDR3 comprises 14 residues.

V usage is TRBV6-1 and J usage is TRBJ1-3; weak D call: TRBD1 (6 bases). This CDR3 comprises 16 residues. Germline V CDR1 and CDR2: MNHNS, SASEGT. Deletions cut 2 bases from V and 0 bases from J, with 11 bases between. The CDR3 region is CASSESGGFSGNTIYF. CDR3 in DNA: TGTGCCAGCAGTGAATCCGGGGGCTTCTCTGGAAACACCATATATTTT.

In nucleotides, the CDR3 is TGCGCCAGCAGCCAAGGGGCGGCGGGGTCGAGAGGGTACGAGCAGTACTTC. Translating gives CASSQGAAGSRGYEQYF. The chain has TRBV4-1 and TRBJ2-7; D is possibly TRBD2 (6 bases). Germline-derived CDR1 and CDR2 are MGHRA and YSYEKL. The CDR3 sequence is 17 residues long. Trimming shortened V by 1 base and J by 4 bases, and 20 bases separated the two germline ends.

As for this clone: Other nucleotide sequences in the sample specify the same CDR3. The chain couples TRBV19 to TRBJ2-6; D tentatively reads TRBD1 or TRBD2 (5 bases each). V lost 8 bases and J lost 1, with 12 bases in between. Per germline, CDR1 LNHDA and CDR2 SQIVND (reference sequence). The CDR3 is 15 amino acids. In DNA form, the CDR3 reads TGTGCCAGTTCCTCCGGGGCGTCTGGGGCCAACGTCCTGACTTTC. Translated, it gives CASSSGASGANVLTF.

This chain joins TRBV5-4 and TRBJ2-3, with 11 bases lining up with TRBD2. This CDR3 region has 17 residues. J gave up 3 bases and V 0 bases, and 6 bases lay outside the gene matches. Germline CDR1 is SGHNT and CDR2 is YYREEE (reference sequence). CDR3 nucleotides: TGTGCCAGCAGCTTGGCTCTAGCGGGGGGTTCTACAGATACGCAGTATTTT. It is translated as CASSLALAGGSTDTQYF.

The V and J genes are TRBV27 and TRBJ2-5; 7 bases match TRBD1. Germline values: CDR1 MNHEY, CDR2 SMNVEV (reference sequence). After removal of 3 bases from V and 4 bases from J, the junction contained 2 bases not matched to a gene. The CDR3 extends over 13 amino acids. The CDR3: CASSFSGGETQYF. CDR3 sequence (DNA): TGTGCCAGCAGTTTCTCAGGGGGAGAGACCCAGTACTTC.

The gene calls are TRBV7-2 and TRBJ1-1; D may be TRBD1 (5 bases). Germline loops: CDR1 SGHTA, CDR2 FQGNSA. The CDR3 has 14 amino acids. The germline V and J ends were trimmed by 5 bases and 10 bases, with 20 bases remaining between them. CDR3 DNA sequence: TGTGCCAGCAGCACCGGGACCCTTCGCCCAAGAGCTTTCTTT. It is translated as CASSTGTLRPRAFF.

In its sample, this clone was seen once. This chain links TRBV5-1 with TRBJ2-5; 7 bases map to TRBD2. The J call may be mistaken, given a closer DNA end match to TRBJ2-7. Germline loops: CDR1 SGHRS, CDR2 YFSETQ. The CDR3 has 14 residues. The CDR3 coding sequence is TGCGCCAGCAGCCAAGGACTAGAGATATACGAGCAGTACTTC. This gives the protein CASSQGLEIYEQYF.

The chain uses TRBV4-3 and TRBJ1-2, with 10 bases lining up with TRBD1. CDR3 length: 18 amino acids. Germline V lookup: CDR1 LGHNA, CDR2 YSLEER. With 4 bases clipped from V and 8 bases from J, the junction kept 19 bases outside the gene matches. CDR3 residues: CASSLSWDRGSTVRGYTF. CDR3 nucleotide sequence: TGCGCCAGCAGCCTCTCCTGGGACAGGGGATCGACAGTGAGAGGCTACACCTTC.